Sequencing of this T cell receptor beta chain was carried out in a study of T cell responses to AZD1222 COVID-19 vaccine. This clone was detected a few times. What it binds is not known. The repertoire was sequenced with immunoSEQ multiplex PCR; TCRdb's copy has only in-frame clones and lacks some. Of 40,000 to 55,000 clones listed, over 60% were seen once; the top ten hold 3% to 5%. Study-wide results and caveats: Dominant CD4 TCR responses targeted spike regions 160-218 and 743-854. Donors in the cohort were predominantly white British and more often female, and clonal diversity was possibly underestimated. Repertoires in all cases were sampled only once the peak T cell response had passed. Baseline serostatus was positive in only six or seven AZD1222 recipients.

Sample: peripheral blood, taken on day 0 of AZD1222 vaccination. This TCR came from an adult in good health.

The CDR3 nucleotides read TGTGCCAGCAGTGAAGGGGGCGAGCAGTACTTC. Protein product: CASSEGGEQYF. The genes are TRBV6-1 and TRBJ2-7, with D hard to call. Trimming took 1 base from V and 6 from J, leaving 4 bases between them. Germline loops: CDR1 MNHNS, CDR2 SASEGT. This CDR3 has 11 residues.